This T cell receptor (beta chain) was sequenced during a study of blood T cell repertoires in COVID-19. The table came from immunoSEQ multiplex PCR; TCRdb's copy has only in-frame clones and leaves some out. The table records some 220,000 clones, around 85% of them present only once. This CDR3 spans 13 amino acids. V trimming: 0 bases; J trimming: 7 bases; junction bases outside the gene matches: 5. Looked up from germline, CDR1 is GTSNPN and CDR2 is SVGIG (reference sequence). The table lists this clone with a few counts. The TCR originated in a woman aged 50 to 65 in a cohort exposed to, infected with or recovered from COVID-19 (not recorded which). Sequenced material: PBMCs or T cells enriched from blood (not recorded which). The chain is built from TRBV30 and TRBJ1-2, with 7 positions matching TRBD1. CDR3 DNA sequence: TGTGCCTGGAGTGTAAAGCAGGGGGGTGGCTACACCTTC. This codes for CAWSVKQGGGYTF.